Listed below are T cell receptor beta chains from one sample, sequenced in a study of blood T cells in healthy people across ages. From the 5' RACE reads, TCRdb called clonotypes with MiXCR, one entry per CDR3 protein. Of about 1.6 million distinct CDR3 sequences listed, roughly a third were seen once; the top ten hold 10% to 12%. Sequencing was carried out using blood. The receptor source for this set is a woman aged 25 to 45 in good health. CDR3s include the opening cysteine and the closing phenylalanine or tryptophan. The D gene is left open where the match is weak. Clone size, where shown, is once, few, many, or a class for clones that have expanded.

v_gene	j_gene	abundance	d_gene	CDR3nt	CDR3aa
TRBV4-1	TRBJ2-4	few	.	TGCGCCAGCAGCCCCCCGGGACCAGCCAAAAACATTCAGTACTTC	CASSPPGPAKNIQYF
TRBV6-2/TRBV6-3	TRBJ2-7	.	TRBD1	TGTGCCAGCAGGCCCGGACAGGGGTCGGTCCTCCACGAGCAGTACTTC	CASRPGQGSVLHEQYF
TRBV7-8	TRBJ2-1	.	TRBD2	TGTGCCAGCAGCTCGACACTAGCGGGAGTCGCCAATGAGCAGTTCTTC	CASSSTLAGVANEQFF
TRBV6-4	TRBJ2-7	few	.	TGTGCCAGCAGTGTTACGGCGGGGAGCTCCTACGAGCAGTACTTC	CASSVTAGSSYEQYF
TRBV20-1	TRBJ2-7	.	.	TGCAGTGCTAGACCCGGGACGGCTCCATACGAGCAGTACTTC	CSARPGTAPYEQYF
TRBV4-1	TRBJ2-7	.	TRBD1	TGCGCCAGCAGCCAAGGAGGGACAGGGGGACACGAGCAGTACTTC	CASSQGGTGGHEQYF
TRBV9	TRBJ2-7	.	.	TGTGCCAGCAGCCCCCAAGGGTGGGGCAACTACGAGCAGTACTTC	CASSPQGWGNYEQYF
TRBV5-4	TRBJ2-3	.	TRBD1	TGTGCCAGCAGCTTGGAGGACAGGGGCACAGATACGCAGTATTTT	CASSLEDRGTDTQYF
TRBV20-1	TRBJ2-1	.	.	TGCAGTGCTAGTTCGGGGTGGAGCTCCTACAATGAGCAGTTCTTC	CSASSGWSSYNEQFF
TRBV19	TRBJ1-5	few	.	TGTGCCAGTAGTATAGACGGATGGGGGAATCAGCCCCAGCATTTT	CASSIDGWGNQPQHF
TRBV11-1	TRBJ2-1	.	TRBD2	TGTGCCAGCAGCTTCCGCGGGGGGGCAAATGAGCAGTTCTTC	CASSFRGGANEQFF
TRBV5-1	TRBJ2-1	few	TRBD2	TGCGCCAGCAGCTTGACCCCGACTAGCGGAAGCTCCTACAATGAGCAGTTCTTC	CASSLTPTSGSSYNEQFF
TRBV2	TRBJ1-5	few	.	TGTGCCAGCACTATGGGGCATTGGGATCAGCCCCAGCATTTT	CASTMGHWDQPQHF
TRBV20-1	TRBJ2-7	many	.	TGCAGTGCTAGAGAAGGAAGGTACAGGAACCCCTACGAGCAGTACTTC	CSAREGRYRNPYEQYF
TRBV5-1	TRBJ2-1	.	TRBD1	TGCGCCAGCAGCGGGACAGGGGGCCGGAGCTCCTACAATGAGCAGTTCTTC	CASSGTGGRSSYNEQFF
TRBV29-1	TRBJ1-1	.	.	TGCAGCGTTGAAGAGGGCAGGGGGAACACTGAAGCTTTCTTT	CSVEEGRGNTEAFF
TRBV20-1	TRBJ2-3	.	.	TGCAGTGCTAGCAGTCAGGTGGGAGATACGCAGTATTTT	CSASSQVGDTQYF
TRBV5-1	TRBJ2-1	.	.	TGCGCCAGCAGGGGTTTCGGGGGTGACAGCCTTTCAAATGCCTACAATGAGCAGTTCTTC	CASRGFGGDSLSNAYNEQFF
TRBV20-1	TRBJ2-3	few	TRBD1	TGCAGTGCCACGACAGGGGATACGCAGTATTTT	CSATTGDTQYF
TRBV4-1	TRBJ2-3	many	TRBD2	TGCGCCAGCAGCCAAGGGACTAGCGGGGGGCAAAGCACAGATACGCAGTATTTT	CASSQGTSGGQSTDTQYF
TRBV27	TRBJ2-3	few	TRBD2	TGTGCCAGCAGCTTTCTTGGGGGGGACCCCACAGATACGCAGTATTTT	CASSFLGGDPTDTQYF
TRBV3-1	TRBJ2-7	.	TRBD2	TGTGCCAGCAGCCAAGATCGCGACCGGGGGGTCGTGGCCTACGAGCAGTACTTC	CASSQDRDRGVVAYEQYF
TRBV4-1	TRBJ1-2	many	.	TGCGCCAGCAGCCAAGCCGGGGTCGAGGGCTACACCTTC	CASSQAGVEGYTF
TRBV28	TRBJ2-1	once	.	TGTGCCAGTAGTCTTGGGGACACTAATGAGCAGTTCTTC	CASSLGDTNEQFF
TRBV28	TRBJ2-3	.	.	TGTGCCAGCGCCGATTTCGAGGGGGAGGGCCAAGGTACGCAGTATTTT	CASADFEGEGQGTQYF
TRBV20-1	TRBJ1-4	few	.	TGCAGTGCCGGAGGGGCTAATGAAAAACTGTTTTTT	CSAGGANEKLFF
TRBV20-1	TRBJ1-2	.	.	TGCAGTGCTAGAGGTTTGCGGAACAGGGCTTCCTCCTTCTATGGCTACACCTTC	CSARGLRNRASSFYGYTF